Below, 29 T cell receptor beta chains from the same sample are listed, as sequenced in a study of shared clonotypes between healthy human individuals (dated by TCRdb to about 2020). CD8 naive samples were CD45RO-negative cells positively selected for CCR7, giving a CD45RA+CCR7+ population that excluded TemRA cells. Receptor libraries were prepared by the immunoSEQ multiplex PCR assay. Not all clones reach the TCRdb copy of this immuneACCESS table, which keeps in-frame sequences only. Checked studies attribute under half of the gap to unresolved V genes and leave the rest unexplained. For this sample there are about 1.9 million clones; about 93% appear just once. Together, the top ten hold under 2% of the sample. Sample: naive CD8+ T cells from PBMCs. The meaning of the sample's cell subset or site label: CD45RA+CCR7+. These receptors came from a man aged 18 to 35 in good health. Some clones in this sample may be carry-over from other donors' samples.

This clone has a single count. Distinct nucleotide sequences in the sample also encode this CDR3. The chain uses TRBV5-1 and TRBJ2-7; D uncertain. The CDR3 sequence is 13 residues long. Germline CDR1 is SGHRS and CDR2 is YFSETQ. Trimming removed 0 bases at V and 2 bases at J, with 6 bases between. The chain's CDR3 is CASSLGTPYEQYF. The CDR3 nucleotides read TGCGCCAGCAGCTTGGGAACCCCCTACGAGCAGTACTTC.

A single count supports this clone. The chain is built from TRBV27 and TRBJ1-4; D perhaps matches TRBD1 (5 bases). Trimming removed 6 bases from V and 3 bases from J, with 14 bases in between. The length of the CDR3 is 15 residues. CDR1 and CDR2 from the germline V gene are MNHEY and SMNVEV (reference sequence). CDR3 in amino acids: CASRPSGVPNEKLFF. The DNA for the CDR3 is TGTGCCAGCAGACCGTCGGGGGTGCCTAATGAAAAACTGTTTTTT.

The chain links TRBV27 to TRBJ2-1, with TRBD2 identical over 10 bases. Losses at the gene ends were 7 bases for V and 2 bases for J; bases not matched to a gene: 8. This CDR3 comprises 16 residues. Germline CDR1 is MNHEY and CDR2 is SMNVEV (reference sequence). DNA for the CDR3: TGTGCCAGCAAAGCTAGGACTAGCGGACCCTACAATGAGCAGTTCTTC. Protein product: CASKARTSGPYNEQFF.

The chain has TRBV10-3 and TRBJ1-4; perhaps TRBD1 as D (5 bases). The CDR3 is 12 residues long. The V gene's germline CDR1 is ENHRY and CDR2 SYGVKD. V shed 2 bases and J shed 7 bases, with 5 bases lying between them. The CDR3 reads CAISEGGEKLFF. CDR3 in DNA: TGTGCCATCAGTGAGGGGGGTGAAAAACTGTTTTTT.

The V gene is TRBV7-9, the J gene TRBJ2-7; 8 nucleotides agree with TRBD1. The CDR3 is made up of 17 amino acids. Germline V CDR1 and CDR2: SEHNR, FQNEAQ (reference sequence). Trimming took 5 bases from V and 3 from J; bases not matched to a gene: 15. This chain's CDR3 is CASSESIGGQGHYEQYF. In nucleotides, the CDR3 is TGTGCCAGCAGCGAGTCGATCGGAGGACAGGGTCACTACGAGCAGTACTTC.

The chain is built from TRBV30 and TRBJ2-6; D possibly corresponds to TRBD1 (6 bases). CDR3 length: 16 amino acids. CDR1 is GTSNPN, CDR2 SVGIG, per germline (reference sequence). The V end was cut by 0 bases, the J end by 6 bases, with 15 bases between. The CDR3 region has the DNA TGTGCCTGGAGTGTACGTGGCAGGGGAAAGGCCAACGTCCTGACTTTC. Translating gives CAWSVRGRGKANVLTF.

The CDR3 DNA reads as TGTGCCAGCAGCTTAGGTTTGAGACAAGACTATGGCTACACCTTC. This translates into CASSLGLRQDYGYTF. The chain combines TRBV7-2 with TRBJ1-2; D call uncertain. Looked up from germline, CDR1 is SGHTA and CDR2 is FQGNSA. The CDR3 contains 15 residues. The ends were cut back, 1 base at V and 3 bases at J, with 12 bases in the middle. Supplemented by reference TRBV7-2 and TRBJ1-2, the full variable domain reads GAGVSQSPSNKVTEKGKDVELRCDPISGHTALYWYRQSLGQGLEFLIYFQGNSAPDKSGLPSDRFSAERTGGSVSTLTIQRTQQEDSAVYLCASSLGLRQDYGYTFGSGTRLTVV.

A word on this clone: Additional DNA sequences in this sample encode the identical CDR3. DNA for the CDR3: TGTGCCAGCAGTTCGCGGGACAGGGGGTACGAGCAGTACTTC. Residues: CASSSRDRGYEQYF. This chain joins TRBV27 and TRBJ2-7; TRBD1 aligns across 11 bases. Losses at the gene ends were 4 bases for V and 4 bases for J; bases not matched to a gene: 3. CDR3 size: 14 residues. CDR1 MNHEY and CDR2 SMNVEV come from the germline V gene (reference sequence).

This clone was seen a single time. The rearrangement joins TRBV28 to TRBJ1-1; 8 positions agree with TRBD1. The germline V gene has CDR1 MDHEN and CDR2 SYDVKM. Trimming at V came to 6 bases and at J to 0 bases, leaving 9 bases not matched to a gene. The CDR3 runs 16 residues. CDR3 DNA sequence: TGTGCCAGCAGATTCAGGGGGCGCCGCATGAACACTGAAGCTTTCTTT. This codes for CASRFRGRRMNTEAFF.

The chain joins TRBV9 to TRBJ1-2; perhaps TRBD1 as D (5 bases). The germline V gene has CDR1 SGDLS and CDR2 YYNGEE. This CDR3 is built from 14 residues. V lost 1 base, J lost 7 bases, and 14 bases lay in between. This CDR3 is CASSVSGGESGYTF. The CDR3 DNA reads TGTGCCAGCAGCGTATCGGGAGGGGAGTCTGGCTACACCTTC.

The chain links TRBV11-3 to TRBJ2-2; 7 nucleotides match TRBD2. The CDR3 is 15 amino acids. V trimming: 3 bases; J trimming: 2 bases; junction bases outside the gene matches: 3. Germline CDR1 reads SGHNT; CDR2 reads YENEEA. CDR3 residues: CASSLLAANTGELFF. CDR3 DNA sequence: TGTGCCAGCAGCTTGCTAGCGGCTAACACCGGGGAGCTGTTTTTT. Complete variable domain (other parts from reference TRBV11-3 and TRBJ2-2): EAGVVQSPRYKIIEKKQPVAFWCNPISGHNTLYWYLQNLGQGPELLIRYENEEAVDDSQLPKDRFSAERLKGVDSTLKIQPAELGDSAVYLCASSLLAANTGELFFGEGSRLTVL.

The DNA for the CDR3 is TGTGCCAGCAGCCTGGTGAAGCACACCGGGGAGCTGTTTTTT. This encodes CASSLVKHTGELFF. This chain joins TRBV13 and TRBJ2-2; D gene ambiguous. CDR3 length: 14 residues. Germline loops: CDR1 PRHDT, CDR2 FYEKMQ (reference sequence). The V and J ends lost 5 bases and 3 bases respectively, with 10 bases between them.

V is TRBV6-1 and J is TRBJ2-7; 7 bases align to TRBD1. The CDR3 runs 17 residues. The V and J ends lost 2 bases and 1 base, in that order; junction bases with no gene match: 11. From germline, CDR1 is MNHNS and CDR2 SASEGT. The CDR3 reads CASSEFWSGQLSYEQYF. CDR3 DNA: TGTGCCAGCAGTGAATTTTGGTCGGGACAGCTTTCCTACGAGCAGTACTTC.

The chain uses TRBV9 and TRBJ1-5; 7 nucleotides line up with TRBD1. The V and J ends lost 3 bases and 5 bases, in that order; junction bases with no gene match: 5. CDR3 length equals 14 residues. CDR1 SGDLS and CDR2 YYNGEE come from the germline V gene. CDR3 DNA sequence: TGTGCCAGCAGCGCGACAGGGACGGATCAGCCCCAGCATTTT. Its translation: CASSATGTDQPQHF.

To note about this clone: The sample carries other DNA sequences with the same CDR3. The V and J genes are TRBV7-9 and TRBJ2-7, with D uncertain. From germline, CDR1 is SEHNR and CDR2 FQNEAQ (reference sequence). V was pared by 1 base and J by 1 base, with 8 bases between. This CDR3 has 14 residues. The CDR3: CASSLVGASYEQYF. The DNA of the CDR3 is TGTGCCAGCAGCTTAGTGGGCGCATCCTACGAGCAGTACTTC.

On this clone: Within the sample, other DNA sequences also encode this same CDR3. V and J are TRBV19 and TRBJ1-2; 9 bases match TRBD1. V shed 3 bases, J shed 5 bases, and the junction held 1 base outside the gene matches. From germline, CDR1 is LNHDA and CDR2 SQIVND (reference sequence). The CDR3 has 13 residues. This CDR3 reads CASSIGQGYGYTF. In DNA form, the CDR3 reads TGTGCCAGTAGTATCGGACAGGGGTATGGCTACACCTTC.

This clone appeared once. Within the sample, other DNA sequences also encode this same CDR3. This sequence joins TRBV27 and TRBJ2-7, with 9 bases identical to TRBD2. V gave up 2 bases and J gave up 6 bases; unmatched junction bases: 8. The CDR3 runs 15 residues. The germline V gene has CDR1 MNHEY and CDR2 SMNVEV (reference sequence). The CDR3 here is CASSLGAGGPGEQYF. The CDR3 DNA follows: TGTGCCAGCAGTTTAGGGGCGGGAGGGCCAGGCGAGCAGTACTTC.

The genes are TRBV30 and TRBJ2-1; no clear D gene. V lost 0 bases to trimming and J lost 0 bases, with 9 bases between them. Germline CDR1 is GTSNPN and CDR2 is SVGIG (reference sequence). The length of the CDR3 is 15 residues. The CDR3 region is CAWSVPRTSYNEQFF. The CDR3 region has the DNA TGTGCCTGGAGTGTTCCCAGGACCTCCTACAATGAGCAGTTCTTC.

The chain joins TRBV27 to TRBJ2-1; the D gene is possibly TRBD1 (5 bases). Trimming took 5 bases from V and 2 from J, leaving 13 bases between them. The CDR3 is made up of 15 amino acids. Germline CDR1 reads MNHEY; CDR2 reads SMNVEV (reference sequence). The CDR3 spells CASSIGAKAYNEQFF. The CDR3, as DNA: TGTGCCAGCAGTATTGGGGCTAAGGCCTACAATGAGCAGTTCTTC.

This clone occurred once. This sequence joins TRBV13 and TRBJ2-7; the D gene is possibly TRBD1 (5 bases). The germline V gene has CDR1 PRHDT and CDR2 FYEKMQ (reference sequence). The CDR3 is made up of 14 amino acids. Trimming removed 2 bases from V and 0 bases from J, with 8 bases in between. Written as DNA, the CDR3 is TGTGCCAGCAGCTTACGCAGGGCCTCCTACGAGCAGTACTTC. Translation gives CASSLRRASYEQYF.

The chain combines TRBV28 with TRBJ2-1; D gene unclear. The V end was cut by 6 bases, the J end by 0 bases, with 18 bases between. CDR1 is MDHEN, CDR2 SYDVKM, per germline. The CDR3 runs to 17 residues. CDR3 sequence (DNA): TGTGCCAGCAGCTACCCCCCTTGGGCGGCCTCCTACAATGAGCAGTTCTTC. This translates into CASSYPPWAASYNEQFF.

The V and J genes are TRBV7-3 and TRBJ2-7; possible D gene TRBD2, 6 bases. This CDR3 has 15 residues. Germline assignment: CDR1 SGHTA and CDR2 FQGTGA. V was shortened by 5 bases and J by 3 bases, with 17 bases between the two germline ends. In DNA, the CDR3 is TGTGCCAGCAGCATGGGACCGCCGGGGGTCTACGAGCAGTACTTC. Its protein product is CASSMGPPGVYEQYF.

In DNA form, the CDR3 reads TGTGCCAGCAGGGCGGGTATTGCCTACGAGCAGTACTTC. Translation: CASRAGIAYEQYF. This sequence joins TRBV2 and TRBJ2-7, with a possible D match to TRBD2 (5 bases). V lost 6 bases and J lost 2, with 11 bases in between. The CDR3 length is 13 residues. CDR1 and CDR2 from the germline V gene are SNHLY and FYNNEI.

The chain employs TRBV7-2 and TRBJ2-7; the D is unclear. The CDR3 runs 12 residues. Germline CDR1 reads SGHTA; CDR2 reads FQGNSA. Trimming cost V 5 bases and J 2 bases, with 7 bases left between them. The CDR3 sequence is CASSAPPYEQYF. As DNA, the CDR3 is TGTGCCAGCAGCGCACCACCCTACGAGCAGTACTTC.

The chain carries TRBV19 and TRBJ1-1; a weak D match, TRBD1 (6 bases). The V end lost 1 base, the J end lost 10 bases, and 10 bases lay between the germline ends. From germline, CDR1 is LNHDA and CDR2 SQIVND (reference sequence). This CDR3 has 12 residues. The CDR3 region is CASSIGGAGAFF. The CDR3 region has the DNA TGTGCCAGTAGTATAGGGGGGGCAGGAGCTTTCTTT.

V and J are TRBV4-1 and TRBJ1-4; D unresolved. The length of the CDR3 is 17 residues. The germline V gene encodes CDR1 MGHRA and CDR2 YSYEKL. Trimming took off 1 base at V and 4 bases at J, with 16 bases between the two ends. The CDR3 bases are TGCGCCAGCAGCCAAGGGACTGAAGGTCGGAATAATGAAAAACTGTTTTTT. It translates to CASSQGTEGRNNEKLFF.

The rearrangement links TRBV6-5 to TRBJ2-7; tentative D call: TRBD2 (5 bases). The germline gives CDR1 MNHEY, CDR2 SVGAGI. The V and J ends lost 2 bases and 2 bases respectively, with 13 bases between them. There are 15 residues in the CDR3. For the CDR3, the DNA is TGTGCCAGCAGTTACGGTCGGGGTGGAACCTACGAGCAGTACTTC. Protein sequence: CASSYGRGGTYEQYF.

Comments on this clone: The same CDR3 arises from other DNA sequences in this sample as well. The J gene is TRBJ2-1, the V gene TRBV2; TRBD2 is a possible D gene (6 bases). The length of the CDR3 is 15 residues. V was pared by 2 bases and J by 0 bases, with 8 bases between. CDR1 is SNHLY, CDR2 FYNNEI, per germline. This chain's CDR3 is CASSERGGSYNEQFF. The CDR3 DNA sequence: TGTGCCAGCAGTGAAAGGGGAGGCTCCTACAATGAGCAGTTCTTC. Complete variable domain (other parts from reference TRBV2 and TRBJ2-1): EPEVTQTPSHQVTQMGQEVILRCVPISNHLYFYWYRQILGQKVEFLVSFYNNEISEKSEIFDDQFSVERPDGSNFTLKIRSTKLEDSAMYFCASSERGGSYNEQFFGPGTRLTVL.

This chain joins TRBV27 and TRBJ2-3; no clear D. Germline assignment: CDR1 MNHEY and CDR2 SMNVEV (reference sequence). The V end lost 8 bases, the J end lost 0 bases, and 12 bases lay between the germline ends. The CDR3 spans 14 residues. CDR3 in amino acids: CASGWETSTDTQYF. Here the CDR3 DNA reads TGTGCCAGCGGTTGGGAAACTAGCACAGATACGCAGTATTTT.